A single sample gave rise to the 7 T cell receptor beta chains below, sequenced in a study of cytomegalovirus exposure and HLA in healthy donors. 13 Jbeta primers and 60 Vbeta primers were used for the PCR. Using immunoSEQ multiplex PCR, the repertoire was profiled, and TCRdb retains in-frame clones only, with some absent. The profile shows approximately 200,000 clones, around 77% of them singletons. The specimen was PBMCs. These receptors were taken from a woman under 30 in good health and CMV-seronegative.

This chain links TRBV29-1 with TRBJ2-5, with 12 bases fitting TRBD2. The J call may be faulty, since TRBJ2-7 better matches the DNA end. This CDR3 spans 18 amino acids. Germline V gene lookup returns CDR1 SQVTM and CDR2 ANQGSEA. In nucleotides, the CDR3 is TGCAGCGTTGAAGATTACGGTCTAGCGGGAGGGACCTCCTACGAGCAGTACTTC. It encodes CSVEDYGLAGGTSYEQYF.

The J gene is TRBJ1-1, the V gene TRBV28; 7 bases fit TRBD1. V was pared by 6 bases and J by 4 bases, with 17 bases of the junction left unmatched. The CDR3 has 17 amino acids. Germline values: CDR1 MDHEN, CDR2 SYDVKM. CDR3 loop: CASRQGTAALGGTEAFF. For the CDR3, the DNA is TGTGCCAGCAGACAAGGGACAGCGGCCCTTGGTGGCACTGAAGCTTTCTTT. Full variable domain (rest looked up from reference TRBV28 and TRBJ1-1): DVKVTQSSRYLVKRTGEKVFLECVQDMDHENMFWYRQDPGLGLRLIYFSYDVKMKEKGDIPEGYSVSREKKERFSLILESASTNQTSMYLCASRQGTAALGGTEAFFGQGTRLTVV.

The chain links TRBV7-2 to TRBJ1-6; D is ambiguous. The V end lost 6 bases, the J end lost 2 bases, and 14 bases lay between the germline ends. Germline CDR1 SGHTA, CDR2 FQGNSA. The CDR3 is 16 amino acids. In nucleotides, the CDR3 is TGTGCCAGCAGACCCGAGGCAGTGGCCTATAATTCACCCCTCCACTTT. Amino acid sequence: CASRPEAVAYNSPLHF.

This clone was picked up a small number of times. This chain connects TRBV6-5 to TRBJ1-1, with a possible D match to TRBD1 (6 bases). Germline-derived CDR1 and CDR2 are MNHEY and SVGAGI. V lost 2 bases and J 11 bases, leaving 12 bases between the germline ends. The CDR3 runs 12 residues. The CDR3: CASSYARGEAFF. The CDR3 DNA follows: TGTGCCAGCAGTTACGCCAGGGGAGAGGCTTTCTTT.

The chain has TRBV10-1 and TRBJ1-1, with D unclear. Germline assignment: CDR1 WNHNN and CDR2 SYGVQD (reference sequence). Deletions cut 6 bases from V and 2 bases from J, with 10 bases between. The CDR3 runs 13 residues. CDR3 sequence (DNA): TGCGCCAGCAGCCGTACTAGAAACACTGAAGCTTTCTTT. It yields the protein CASSRTRNTEAFF.

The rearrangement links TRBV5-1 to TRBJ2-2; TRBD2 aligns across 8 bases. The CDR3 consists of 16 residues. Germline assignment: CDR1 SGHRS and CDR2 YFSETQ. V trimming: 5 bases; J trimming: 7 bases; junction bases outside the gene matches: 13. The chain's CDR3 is CASRRIGGALNGELFF. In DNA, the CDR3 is TGCGCCAGCAGACGAATCGGGGGGGCCCTTAACGGGGAGCTGTTTTTT.

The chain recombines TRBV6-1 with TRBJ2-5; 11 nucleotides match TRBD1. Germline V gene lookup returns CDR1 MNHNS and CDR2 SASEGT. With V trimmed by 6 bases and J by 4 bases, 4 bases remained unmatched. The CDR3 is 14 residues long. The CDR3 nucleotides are TGTGCCAGCAGACTCGGGACAGGGGGAGAGACCCAGTACTTC. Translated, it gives CASRLGTGGETQYF.